Following are 22 T cell receptor beta chains from one sample sequenced in a study of blood T cell repertoires in COVID-19. This table comes from immunoSEQ multiplex PCR, and its TCRdb copy is limited to in-frame clones, with some not included. This repertoire shows 120,000 or so clones, 90% found once; its top ten account for 3.8%. The sequenced material came from peripheral blood. These receptors originate from an older woman with COVID-19, enrolled during active disease.

V gene TRBV11-1 combines with J gene TRBJ2-1; 8 bases match TRBD2. The length of the CDR3 is 15 residues. Per germline, CDR1 SGHAT and CDR2 FQDESV (reference sequence). The V and J ends lost 4 bases and 5 bases, in that order; junction bases with no gene match: 7. This CDR3 is CASSSQRGWDNEQFF. The DNA for the CDR3 is TGTGCCAGCAGCTCCCAGCGGGGGTGGGACAATGAGCAGTTCTTC.

This chain connects TRBV2 to TRBJ1-2; TRBD1 is a possible D gene (6 bases). This CDR3 is 15 amino acids long. Germline loops: CDR1 SNHLY, CDR2 FYNNEI. Trimming pared 6 bases from V and 3 bases from J, leaving 17 bases between. The CDR3 DNA is TGTGCCAGCAGCTCCCCCCGGGGGGCGGACTATGGCTACACCTTC. Translating it yields CASSSPRGADYGYTF.

The genes are TRBV15 and TRBJ1-2; D is uncertain. CDR1 is LNHNV, CDR2 YYDKDF, per germline (reference sequence). Trimming stripped 0 bases from V and 7 bases from J, with 12 bases between. This CDR3 spans 14 amino acids. The CDR3 sequence is CATSRERTPGGYTF. The CDR3 DNA sequence: TGTGCCACCAGCAGAGAACGAACTCCTGGTGGCTACACCTTC.

This chain uses TRBV6-1 with TRBJ2-1, with a weak D call TRBD2 (6 bases). V dropped 6 bases and J dropped 5 bases, with 11 bases sitting between them. Germline CDR1 reads MNHNS; CDR2 reads SASEGT. The CDR3 is 13 amino acids. The CDR3 DNA reads as TGTGCCAGCAGCTCGGGACTCCACAATGAGCAGTTCTTC. The encoded protein is CASSSGLHNEQFF.

The rearrangement joins TRBV10-3 to TRBJ1-3, with D possibly TRBD1 on 6 matching bases. The CDR3 is 14 residues long. Trimming removed 6 bases from V and 2 bases from J, with 11 bases in between. Germline CDR1 ENHRY, CDR2 SYGVKD. The CDR3 loop reads CAISPTGTGNTIYF. The CDR3 DNA follows: TGTGCCATCAGCCCAACAGGGACTGGAAACACCATATATTTT.

The chain recombines TRBV9 with TRBJ1-4, with a weak D call TRBD1 (6 bases). This CDR3 has 14 amino acids. Trimming took off 4 bases at V and 4 bases at J, with 11 bases between the two ends. The germline gives CDR1 SGDLS, CDR2 YYNGEE. Here the CDR3 DNA reads TGTGCCAGCAGCCCGGGACACTTTAATGAAAAACTGTTTTTT. The encoded protein is CASSPGHFNEKLFF.

This clone was counted once. In DNA, the CDR3 is TGTGCCAGCAGCTTGGCGTTTCATCGGGACACCACCTACGAGCAGTACTTC. Encoded protein: CASSLAFHRDTTYEQYF. The rearrangement links TRBV7-9 to TRBJ2-7, with a tentative D call TRBD1 (6 bases). Trimming pared 3 bases from V and 2 bases from J, leaving 20 bases between. The CDR3 sequence is 17 residues long. Germline-derived CDR1 and CDR2 are SEHNR and FQNEAQ (reference sequence).

J is TRBJ1-4 and V is TRBV6-5; D perhaps matches TRBD1 (5 bases). Germline CDR1 and CDR2: MNHEY and SVGAGI. The germline V and J ends were trimmed by 6 bases and 3 bases, with 14 bases remaining between them. This CDR3 comprises 15 residues. The CDR3 DNA follows: TGTGCCAGCAGCAGAAACAGGTTACCTAATGAAAAACTGTTTTTT. Its translation: CASSRNRLPNEKLFF.

The chain recombines TRBV7-3 with TRBJ1-5; TRBD1 might be the D (5 bases). The CDR3 is made up of 17 amino acids. In germline, CDR1 is SGHTA, CDR2 FQGTGA. The V gene lost 0 bases and the J gene lost 0 bases, with 12 bases spanning the gap. The CDR3 is CASSLTQRGYSNQPQHF. The CDR3 bases are TGTGCCAGCAGCTTAACACAGCGGGGGTATAGCAATCAGCCCCAGCATTTT.

V gene TRBV25-1 combines with J gene TRBJ2-7, with D possibly TRBD2 on 5 matching bases. From germline, CDR1 is MGHDK and CDR2 SYGVNS. Deletions cut 4 bases from V and 2 bases from J, with 6 bases between. There are 12 residues in the CDR3. The CDR3 loop reads CASSGGTYEQYF. For the CDR3, the DNA is TGTGCCAGCAGTGGAGGGACCTACGAGCAGTACTTC.

This clone was seen a single time. The chain couples TRBV5-4 to TRBJ2-7; TRBD2 agrees at 7 bases. This CDR3 is built from 14 residues. Germline CDR1 and CDR2: SGHNT and YYREEE (reference sequence). V shed 5 bases, J shed 3 bases, and the junction held 8 bases outside the gene matches. The CDR3 DNA reads as TGTGCCAGCAGACACGGGACTAAAGACTACGAGCAGTACTTC. It specifies CASRHGTKDYEQYF.

V and J are TRBV6-2 or TRBV6-3 and TRBJ2-5, with D unresolved. The CDR3 has 17 residues. Trimming removed 6 bases from V and 7 bases from J, with 27 bases in between. Germline V gene data show CDR1 as MNHEY and CDR2 as SVGEGT. The CDR3 DNA is TGTGCCAGCAGCCCATATCTTAGGCAGGCGTTAAAAGGGACCCAGTACTTC. Protein sequence: CASSPYLRQALKGTQYF.

The chain is built from TRBV10-2 and TRBJ2-7, with 7 bases fitting TRBD1. The CDR3 sequence is 13 residues long. V was clipped by 7 bases and J by 4 bases; unmatched bases: 7. The germline V gene has CDR1 WSHSY and CDR2 SAAADI. CDR3 protein: CASKDRVGYEQYF. Here the CDR3 DNA reads TGCGCCAGCAAAGACAGGGTTGGTTACGAGCAGTACTTC.

This chain uses TRBV7-3 with TRBJ2-1; 7 positions match TRBD1. V shed 4 bases, J shed 2 bases, and the junction held 5 bases outside the gene matches. The CDR3 loop spans 15 amino acids. Germline V gene sequence: CDR1 SGHTA, CDR2 FQGTGA. The CDR3 spells CASSYDRATYNEQFF. The CDR3 DNA sequence: TGTGCCAGCAGCTACGACAGGGCAACCTACAATGAGCAGTTCTTC.

V and J are TRBV19 and TRBJ1-5; D is undetermined. V lost 4 bases and J 5 bases, leaving 9 bases between the germline ends. This CDR3 region has 13 residues. Germline CDR1 LNHDA, CDR2 SQIVND (reference sequence). The CDR3 region has the DNA TGTGCCAGTAGTACGGGGATGGATCAGCCCCAGCATTTT. It specifies CASSTGMDQPQHF.

In this sample, this clone turned up once. V and J are TRBV5-1 and TRBJ1-2, with 12 bases fitting TRBD1. CDR1 is SGHRS, CDR2 YFSETQ, per germline. With 3 bases clipped from V and 7 bases from J, the junction kept 4 bases outside the gene matches. CDR3 size: 14 residues. The CDR3 sequence: CASSSGQGAVGYTF. CDR3 coding DNA: TGCGCCAGCAGCTCGGGACAGGGGGCGGTTGGCTACACCTTC.

The chain has TRBV10-3 and TRBJ1-2, with 7 positions matching TRBD1. The CDR3 has 17 amino acids. The junction had 15 bases not matched to a gene; V was cut back by 3 bases and J by 5 bases. CDR1 is ENHRY, CDR2 SYGVKD, per germline. The CDR3: CAISDFRTGPSRYGYTF. CDR3 bases: TGTGCCATCAGTGACTTCCGGACAGGCCCCTCTAGGTATGGCTACACCTTC.

CDR3 nucleotides: TGTGCCAGCAGCCAGGACTCTGGAAACACCATATATTTT. The encoded protein is CASSQDSGNTIYF. J is TRBJ1-3 and V is TRBV11-3; D call uncertain. This CDR3 spans 13 amino acids. The germline CDR1 and CDR2 sequences are SGHNT and YENEEA. The germline V and J ends were trimmed by 5 bases and 0 bases, with 5 bases remaining between them.

The chain couples TRBV27 to TRBJ1-2; TRBD1 matches at 7 bases. The CDR3 has 13 amino acids. Per the germline V gene, CDR1 is MNHEY and CDR2 is SMNVEV (reference sequence). V gave up 4 bases and J gave up 4 bases; unmatched junction bases: 3. This CDR3 reads CASSSTGFYGYTF. In DNA, the CDR3 is TGTGCCAGCAGTTCGACAGGGTTCTATGGCTACACCTTC.

The genes are TRBV6-2 or TRBV6-3 and TRBJ2-1; 8 nucleotides match TRBD1. This CDR3 region has 16 residues. CDR1 is MNHEY, CDR2 SVGEGT, per germline. V shed 6 bases, J shed 8 bases, and the junction held 15 bases outside the gene matches. CDR3 coding DNA: TGTGCCAGCAGCCGTCCGGGACAGGATGGGTATCATGAGCAGTTCTTC. Encoded protein: CASSRPGQDGYHEQFF.

DNA for the CDR3: TGTGCCACCAGTGATCCGGACAGCTGGCTTGGCGGGGAGCTGTTTTTT. It codes for CATSDPDSWLGGELFF. This chain joins TRBV24-1 and TRBJ2-2, with D perhaps TRBD1 (6 bases). Per germline, CDR1 KGHDR and CDR2 SFDVKD. Trimming removed 3 bases at V and 7 bases at J, with 17 bases between. The CDR3 contains 16 residues.

This chain connects TRBV18 to TRBJ2-7; 7 bases line up with TRBD1. CDR1 and CDR2 (germline): KGHSH, LQKENI. J lost 3 bases, V lost 4 bases, and 6 bases had no gene match. The CDR3 totals 14 residues. CDR3 sequence: CASSRGTASYEQYF. The DNA for the CDR3 is TGTGCCAGCTCACGAGGGACAGCCAGCTACGAGCAGTACTTC.